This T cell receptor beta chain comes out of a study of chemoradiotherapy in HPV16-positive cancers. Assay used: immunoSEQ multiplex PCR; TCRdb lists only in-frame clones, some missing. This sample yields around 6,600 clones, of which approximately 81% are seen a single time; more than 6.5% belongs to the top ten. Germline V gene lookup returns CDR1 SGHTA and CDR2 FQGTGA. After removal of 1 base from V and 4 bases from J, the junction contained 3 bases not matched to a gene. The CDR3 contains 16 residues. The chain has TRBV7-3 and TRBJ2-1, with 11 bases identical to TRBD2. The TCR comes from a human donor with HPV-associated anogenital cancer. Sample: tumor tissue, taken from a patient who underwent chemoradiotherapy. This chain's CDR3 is CASSLSTSGSYNEQFF. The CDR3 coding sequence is TGTGCCAGCAGCTTAAGTACTAGCGGGAGTTACAATGAGCAGTTCTTC.